These T cell receptor beta chains were read from a single sample in a study of T cells in Graves' hyperthyroidism and ophthalmopathy. TCRdb analysed the multiplex PCR reads with MiXCR anew, one entry per CDR3 protein. The table includes about 520,000 distinct CDR3 sequences, about 24% detected once. Sequencing was done on a sample of blood. These receptors were taken from a woman aged 25 to 45 with Graves' ophthalmopathy. Both conserved end residues are part of each CDR3. Fields, in order: D gene, V gene, clone size, J gene, CDR3 protein, CDR3 DNA. D genes are given only for firm matches. Not every row has a clone size; where given, it reads once, few, many or a size class.

>.|TRBV7-8|few|TRBJ1-5
CASSLVINSNQPQHF
TGTGCCAGCAGCTTAGTAATCAATAGCAATCAGCCCCAGCATTTT
>.|TRBV27|few|TRBJ1-2
CASSSFGGPYGYTF
TGTGCCAGCAGTTCTTTCGGGGGACCCTATGGCTACACCTTC
>.|TRBV11-2|many|TRBJ2-7
CASSLRGSTYEQYF
TGTGCCAGCAGCTTACGGGGCTCCACCTACGAGCAGTACTTC
>.|TRBV2|many|TRBJ1-1
CATWTPPDTEAFF
TGTGCCACCTGGACGCCTCCCGACACTGAAGCTTTCTTT
>.|TRBV19|many|TRBJ1-5
CASSISQRGNQPQHF
TGTGCCAGTAGTATCAGCCAGCGGGGCAATCAGCCCCAGCATTTT
>.|TRBV6-1|few|TRBJ2-7
CASSERQGYEQYF
TGTGCCAGCAGTGAACGCCAGGGATACGAGCAGTACTTC
>TRBD2|TRBV20-1|many|TRBJ2-7
CSAAGRSGGYEQYF
TGCAGTGCCGCCGGACGGAGCGGGGGCTACGAGCAGTACTTC
>TRBD1|TRBV27|.|TRBJ2-5
CASRYDRGQETQYF
TGTGCCAGCAGATATGACAGGGGGCAGGAGACCCAGTACTTC
>.|TRBV6-5|.|TRBJ2-5
CASSYKKETQYF
TGTGCCAGCAGTTACAAAAAAGAGACCCAGTACTTC
>TRBD1|TRBV11-2|many|TRBJ1-2
CASSEAPGGRNYGYTF
TGTGCCAGCAGCGAGGCCCCAGGGGGCCGTAACTATGGCTACACCTTC
>TRBD1|TRBV30|.|TRBJ2-2
CAFTRPGQGFDGELFF
TGTGCCTTCACGCGCCCGGGACAGGGGTTTGACGGGGAGCTGTTTTTT